This T cell receptor beta chain was recorded in a study of shared T cell receptors in the human thymus. Germline V gene lookup returns CDR1 MDHEN and CDR2 SYDVKM. The CDR3 consists of 16 residues. V lost 3 bases to trimming and J lost 0 bases, with 14 bases between them. Method: immunoSEQ multiplex PCR; TCRdb's copy keeps in-frame clones and lacks some. The sample has about 660,000 clones, roughly 86% seen once. A further study also used this sample, focusing on human thymus T cells. That paper states: Among the donors, all were healthy Finnish infants having corrective surgery for congenital heart defects. Thymus was obtained from resections taken during corrective heart surgery. Use of V and J genes seemed skewed within the thymic and blood repertoires.

Specimen: thymocytes. The origin of this receptor is a boy younger than two with a congenital heart defect. This sequence joins TRBV28 and TRBJ1-1; TRBD1 is a possible D gene (6 bases). The CDR3 bases are TGTGCCAGCAGTTTGCGCAGACAGGCGCTGAACACTGAAGCTTTCTTT. It codes for CASSLRRQALNTEAFF.